What follows are 13 T cell receptor beta chains derived from one specimen sequenced in a study of T-cell memory formation after mild COVID-19. TCRdb reprocessed the 5' RACE reads with MiXCR, giving one entry per CDR3 protein. The sample contains 350,000 or so distinct CDR3 sequences, around a fifth of which appear only once. The sample comprised PBMCs or a T cell subset sorted from them (not recorded which). These receptors were taken from a man between 18 and 35 years old who had mild COVID-19 (a few samples of this study predate the infection). Cell type and time point are not known.

This clonotype came up a few times. The chain couples TRBV6-1 to TRBJ1-4, with D perhaps TRBD1 (5 bases). The CDR3 totals 12 residues. Trimming left V 3 bases short and J 12 bases short, with 11 bases between. Germline CDR1 reads MNHNS; CDR2 reads SASEGT. The CDR3 sequence is CASSDFTRELFF. CDR3 DNA: TGTGCCAGCAGTGACTTCACCAGGGAACTGTTTTTT.

This clonotype was detected a few times. The rearrangement links TRBV5-1 to TRBJ2-1, with TRBD2 matching over 10 bases. With 4 bases clipped from V and 1 base from J, the junction kept 8 bases outside the gene matches. CDR3 length: 17 amino acids. Germline V gene data show CDR1 as SGHRS and CDR2 as YFSETQ. The CDR3 loop is CASSPDLAGGSYNEQFF. The CDR3 bases are TGCGCCAGCAGCCCCGACTTAGCGGGGGGTTCCTACAATGAGCAGTTCTTC.

The chain employs TRBV28 and TRBJ2-5; TRBD1 matches 7 bases. After removal of 3 bases from V and 0 bases from J, the junction contained 4 bases not matched to a gene. Germline CDR1 is MDHEN and CDR2 is SYDVKM. This CDR3 contains 15 residues. CDR3: CASSFLTGNQETQYF. In DNA, the CDR3 is TGTGCCAGCAGTTTCCTGACAGGGAACCAAGAGACCCAGTACTTC.

The gene calls are TRBV9 and TRBJ1-5; TRBD1 matches at 7 bases. Germline CDR1 SGDLS, CDR2 YYNGEE. This CDR3 is 15 amino acids long. The J segment lost 5 bases and the V segment lost 4 bases, leaving 9 bases of the junction unmatched. CDR3 amino acids: CASSLGGDRYQPQHF. CDR3 in DNA: TGTGCCAGCAGCCTGGGGGGGGACAGATATCAGCCCCAGCATTTT.

The chain has TRBV7-3 and TRBJ2-3; TRBD1 agrees at 7 bases. Trimming took 5 bases from V and 1 from J; bases not matched to a gene: 9. The germline gives CDR1 SGHTA, CDR2 FQGTGA. The CDR3 covers 16 residues. Here the CDR3 DNA reads TGTGCCAGCAGCCTACAGGGGTTAGGGGGCACAGATACGCAGTATTTT. Translated, it gives CASSLQGLGGTDTQYF.

This clonotype has more than one count but fewer than ten. The V gene is TRBV5-6, the J gene TRBJ2-7; the match to TRBD1 covers 7 bases. This CDR3 has 14 amino acids. CDR1 SGHDT and CDR2 YYEEEE come from the germline V gene. After removal of 2 bases from V and 3 bases from J, the junction contained 5 bases not matched to a gene. The CDR3 protein is CASSLVGQIYEQYF. The CDR3 DNA reads TGTGCCAGCAGCTTAGTGGGACAGATCTACGAGCAGTACTTC.

The sample holds a few counts of this clonotype. This rearrangement joins TRBV7-9 to TRBJ2-3; D gene uncertain. The V gene's germline CDR1 is SEHNR and CDR2 FQNEAQ (reference sequence). V lost 2 bases and J 12 bases, leaving 9 bases between the germline ends. CDR3 size: 11 residues. CDR3 residues: CASSLLMGQYF. In nucleotides, the CDR3 is TGTGCCAGCAGCTTACTCATGGGACAGTATTTT. Looking up the rest from reference TRBV7-9 and TRBJ2-3 gives the full variable domain: DTGVSQNPRHKITKRGQNVTFRCDPISEHNRLYWYRQTLGQGPEFLTYFQNEAQLEKSRLLSDRFSAERPKGSFSTLEIQRTEQGDSAMYLCASSLLMGQYFGPGTRLTVL.

V is TRBV12-3 or TRBV12-4 and J is TRBJ1-2; D perhaps matches TRBD1 (5 bases). Trimming shortened V by 4 bases and J by 7 bases, and 13 bases separated the two germline ends. This CDR3 has 13 residues. CDR3 sequence: CASSSTVEGGYTF. Written as DNA, the CDR3 is TGTGCCAGCAGTTCGACAGTAGAGGGTGGCTACACCTTC.

V gene TRBV9 combines with J gene TRBJ2-3; tentative D call: TRBD2 (6 bases). CDR3 length: 15 amino acids. V was shortened by 4 bases and J by 6 bases, with 18 bases between the two germline ends. Germline V gene lookup returns CDR1 SGDLS and CDR2 YYNGEE. The CDR3, as DNA: TGTGCCAGCAGCTATGGTATCCGGGGGTCTGATACGCAGTATTTT. Its protein product is CASSYGIRGSDTQYF.

The V call is TRBV7-9, the J call TRBJ1-1; weak D call: TRBD1 (5 bases). The CDR3 length is 14 residues. Germline values: CDR1 SEHNR, CDR2 FQNEAQ (reference sequence). The CDR3 reads CAGRGIGTATEAFF. The CDR3 coding sequence is TGTGCGGGCCGGGGGATCGGGACCGCCACTGAAGCTTTCTTT.

This clonotype was picked up a small number of times. The chain combines TRBV24-1 with TRBJ2-2; tentative D call: TRBD1 (5 bases). The V end was cut by 3 bases, the J end by 6 bases, with 10 bases between. CDR1 is KGHDR, CDR2 SFDVKD, per germline. This CDR3 is built from 14 residues. The CDR3 nucleotides are TGTGCCACCAGTGATGCCGCAGGGCCCGGGGAGCTGTTTTTT. Its protein is CATSDAAGPGELFF.

This clonotype came up a few times. The V gene is TRBV7-9, the J gene TRBJ1-5; 8 bases fit TRBD1. Looked up from germline, CDR1 is SEHNR and CDR2 is FQNEAQ (reference sequence). With 4 bases clipped from V and 0 bases from J, the junction kept 2 bases outside the gene matches. The CDR3 is 15 residues long. The CDR3 nucleotides are TGTGCCAGCAGCTCTGACAGGGGTAGCAATCAGCCCCAGCATTTT. The encoded protein is CASSSDRGSNQPQHF.

This clonotype was seen more than once but under ten times. J is TRBJ1-5 and V is TRBV20-1, with a possible D match to TRBD1 (5 bases). V was pared by 3 bases and J by 7 bases, with 16 bases between. Germline CDR1 and CDR2: DFQATT and SNEGSKA (reference sequence). There are 14 residues in the CDR3. The CDR3 is CSASTVREYQPQHF. As DNA, the CDR3 is TGCAGTGCTAGTACTGTCAGGGAGTACCAGCCCCAGCATTTT.